The entry that follows covers one T cell receptor (beta chain) sequence. Its antigen is unidentified. This entry belongs to a study of identifying expanded T cells in peripheral blood. Whole-study results and caveats: Variance in clone template counts between approximately 2-week samples significantly increased with total template count across all healthy donors. Differentially abundant clones: roughly 1.2 between replicates, 16.4 at 2 to 3 weeks, over 18 at four.

Some clones are missing from TCRdb's copy, which holds only in-frame ones; the method was immunoSEQ multiplex PCR. The sample yields about 110,000 clones, roughly nine tenths seen once. The CDR3 contains 13 residues. CDR1 and CDR2 (germline): SGHRS, YFSETQ. V lost 4 bases and J 4 bases, leaving 11 bases between the germline ends. Sequencing used blood. The genes are TRBV5-1 and TRBJ1-1; possible D gene TRBD1, 6 bases. The clonotype originates from a person between 18 and 75 years old in good health. Written as DNA, the CDR3 is TGCGCCAGCAGCGTACAGGGTATCACTGAAGCTTTCTTT. The encoded protein is CASSVQGITEAFF.